The T cell receptor beta chain under discussion was sequenced for a study of CD8+ T cells in alopecia areata. Findings and limits, study-wide: Throughout tofacitinib, many expanded lesional clones continued to persist in scalp and blood.

V was trimmed by 5 bases and J by 1 base, leaving 20 bases between them. Germline V CDR1 and CDR2: SGHTA, FQGNSA. The CDR3 is 18 amino acids. The sequencing template was cDNA reverse transcribed from extracted RNA. Measured with immunoSEQ multiplex PCR; TCRdb has only the in-frame clones, and not every one. The table has about 220,000 clones, more than 45% seen once. Treatment here: oral pan-JAK inhibitor, 5-10 mg twice daily. Isolation of CD4+ and CD8+ T cells from PBMCs was achieved by sorting. About this clone itself: Its target is not known.

The rearrangement links TRBV7-2 to TRBJ2-2, with D tentatively TRBD1 or TRBD2 (5 bases each). Sequencing used CD4+ T cells sorted from blood, obtained at week 4, from a patient treated with tofacitinib. The receptor was isolated from a human donor with alopecia areata. The CDR3 sequence is CASSAVRGLRGNTGELFF. The DNA of the CDR3 is TGTGCCAGCAGCGCGGTCCGGGGCCTTCGGGGGAACACCGGGGAGCTGTTTTTT.